This T cell receptor (beta chain) was recorded in a study of cytomegalovirus exposure and HLA in healthy donors. Study observations and caveats: Using a false discovery rate of 0.05, a later analysis showed that 16,951 TCR beta sequences were associated with HLA alleles. According to the study, 150 to 200 TCR beta chains were cytomegalovirus-associated.

The CDR3 sequence is 14 residues long. With 0 bases removed from V and 6 bases from J, the gap between germline ends came to 10 bases. Germline assignment: CDR1 SGHRS and CDR2 YFSETQ. This clone was observed a few times. No antigen is known for it. Both 60 Vbeta primers and 13 Jbeta primers went into the PCR. The data were produced by immunoSEQ multiplex PCR, yet TCRdb's version contains in-frame clones alone and is incomplete. Here the sample spans fewer than 250,000 clones, about 77% being singletons. The origin of this receptor is a man aged 25-40 years in good health and CMV-seropositive. The chain combines TRBV5-1 with TRBJ1-5; TRBD1 is a possible D gene (5 bases). The sequencing input was PBMCs. The CDR3 DNA is TGCGCCAGCAGCTTGGCCGGGGGGACTCAGCCCCAGCATTTT. It codes for CASSLAGGTQPQHF.